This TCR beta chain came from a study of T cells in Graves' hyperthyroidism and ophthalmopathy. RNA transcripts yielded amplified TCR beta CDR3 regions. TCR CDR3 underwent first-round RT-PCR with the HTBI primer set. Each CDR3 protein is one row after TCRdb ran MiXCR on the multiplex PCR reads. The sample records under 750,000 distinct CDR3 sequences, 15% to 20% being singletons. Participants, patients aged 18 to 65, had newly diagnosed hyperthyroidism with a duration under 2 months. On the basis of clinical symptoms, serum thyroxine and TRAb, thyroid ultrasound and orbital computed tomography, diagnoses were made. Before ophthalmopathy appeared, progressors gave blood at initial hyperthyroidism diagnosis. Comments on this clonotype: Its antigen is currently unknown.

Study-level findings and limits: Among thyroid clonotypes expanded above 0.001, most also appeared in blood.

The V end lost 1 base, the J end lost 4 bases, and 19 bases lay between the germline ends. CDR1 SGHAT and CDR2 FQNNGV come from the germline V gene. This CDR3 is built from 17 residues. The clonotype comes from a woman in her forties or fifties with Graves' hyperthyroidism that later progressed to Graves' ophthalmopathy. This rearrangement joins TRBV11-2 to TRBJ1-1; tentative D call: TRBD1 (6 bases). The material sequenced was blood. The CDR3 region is CASSLGPSGGPSTEAFF. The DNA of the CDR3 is TGTGCCAGCAGCTTAGGTCCTAGCGGGGGGCCTAGCACTGAAGCTTTCTTT.